This TCR beta chain emerged from a study of shared clonotypes between healthy human individuals. Study observations and caveats: Naive subsets generally had larger estimated richness than memory subsets. Around 5% of naive CD4 clonotypes were shared across a few donors. Having only a few donors restricted how much genetic and exposure-history diversity was captured. Among donors, the sharing of clonotypes was expected to be influenced by sequencing depth.

Sequencing used immunoSEQ multiplex PCR; TCRdb keeps in-frame clones, though not all of them. The sample holds about 1,500,000 clones, 96% seen once. This clone was recorded once. Its antigen remains unknown. This CDR3 region has 17 residues. The germline CDR1 and CDR2 sequences are MGHRA and YSYEKL. J gave up 3 bases and V 5 bases, and 7 bases lay outside the gene matches. Sequenced: naive CD4+ T cells sorted from blood. The sample's subset: CD45RA+ positively selected. This clonotype originated in a man aged 25 to 40 in good health. V and J are TRBV4-1 and TRBJ2-2, with TRBD1 matching 12 bases. The CDR3 here is CASSTRDRGLDTGELFF. The CDR3 region has the DNA TGCGCCAGCAGCACCCGGGACAGGGGGCTTGACACCGGGGAGCTGTTTTTT.